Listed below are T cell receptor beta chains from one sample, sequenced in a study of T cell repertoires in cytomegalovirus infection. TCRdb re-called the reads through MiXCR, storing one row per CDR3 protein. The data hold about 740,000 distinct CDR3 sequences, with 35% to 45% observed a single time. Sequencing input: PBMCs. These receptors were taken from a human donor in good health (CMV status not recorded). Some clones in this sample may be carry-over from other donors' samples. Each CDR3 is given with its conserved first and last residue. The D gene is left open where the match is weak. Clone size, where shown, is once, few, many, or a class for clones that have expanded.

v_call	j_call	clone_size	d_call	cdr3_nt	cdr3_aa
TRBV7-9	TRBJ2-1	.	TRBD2	TGTGCCAGCAGCTTATTGCCCCTAGCTAGCGGGGGCTACAATGAGCAGTTCTTC	CASSLLPLASGGYNEQFF
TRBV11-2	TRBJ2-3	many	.	TGTGCCAGCAGCCCCGGCGGAGGGGGGCATGTAGATACGCAGTATTTT	CASSPGGGGHVDTQYF
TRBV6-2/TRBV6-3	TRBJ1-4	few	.	TGTGCCAGCAGTTCCCAGCAGGGATCGGATGAAAAACTGTTTTTT	CASSSQQGSDEKLFF
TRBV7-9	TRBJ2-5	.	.	TGTGCCAGCAGCCCCCGAGGGACGGATCGTCAAGAGACCCAGTACTTC	CASSPRGTDRQETQYF
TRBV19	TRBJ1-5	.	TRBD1	TGTGCCAGTAGTATTACGGACAGGTGGTGGGAGCCCCAGCATTTT	CASSITDRWWEPQHF
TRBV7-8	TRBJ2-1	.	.	TGTGCCAGCAGCTTATGGCTCGCGGGTCACAATGAGCAGTTCTTC	CASSLWLAGHNEQFF
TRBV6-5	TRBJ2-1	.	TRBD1	TGTGCCAGCAGGCGACCTCGGGACAGGGGCAATGAGCAGTTCTTC	CASRRPRDRGNEQFF
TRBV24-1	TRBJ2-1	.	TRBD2	TGTGCCACCAGTGATTTGGCCCCCGGGGGGTACAATGAGCAGTTCTTC	CATSDLAPGGYNEQFF
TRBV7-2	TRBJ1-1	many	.	TGTGCCAGCAGCTTCCAGCCTCTTTTAAACACTGAAGCTTTCTTT	CASSFQPLLNTEAFF
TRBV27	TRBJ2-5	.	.	TGTTCCAGCAGTTTTCACAGGGGGCAGCGGGAGACCAAGTACTTC	CSSSFHRGQRETKYF
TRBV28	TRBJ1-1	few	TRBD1	TGTGCCAGCAGTGATAGCAGGGGGCGTAACACTGAAGCTTTCTTT	CASSDSRGRNTEAFF
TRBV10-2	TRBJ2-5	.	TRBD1	TGCGCCAGCTTAGACAGGGTATCCCAAGAGACCCAGTACTTC	CASLDRVSQETQYF
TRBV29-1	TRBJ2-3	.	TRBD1	TGCAGCATCAGGGGGCACACAGATACGCAGTATTTT	CSIRGHTDTQYF
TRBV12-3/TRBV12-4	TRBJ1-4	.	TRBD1	TGTGCCAGCAGTTCCCCGCCAGGGGGCTTCGCAACTAATGAAAAACTGTTTTTT	CASSSPPGGFATNEKLFF
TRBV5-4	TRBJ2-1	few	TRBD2	TGTGCCAGCAGCGGGGGACTAGCGGTGGGTGAGCAGTTCTTC	CASSGGLAVGEQFF
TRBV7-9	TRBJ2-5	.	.	TGTGCCAGCAGCCGAAACAGGGACCAAGAGACCCAGTACTTC	CASSRNRDQETQYF
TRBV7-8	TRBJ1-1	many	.	TGTGCCAGCAGCTCCCAAGGGGTCCGGAACACTGAAGCTTTCTTT	CASSSQGVRNTEAFF
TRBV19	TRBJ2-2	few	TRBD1	TGTGCCAGTAGTCCTTACCGGACAGGGGGGATCGGGGAGCTGTTTTTT	CASSPYRTGGIGELFF
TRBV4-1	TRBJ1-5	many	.	TGCGCCAGCAGCCAAGAACGGGATAGCAATCAGCCCCAGCATTTT	CASSQERDSNQPQHF
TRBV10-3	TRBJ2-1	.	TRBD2	TGTGCCATCAGTGAGTCGTTTCGGACTAGTCCCAATGAGCAGTTCTTC	CAISESFRTSPNEQFF
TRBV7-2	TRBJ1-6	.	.	TGTGCCAGCAAGGTGGAAGGGAGACCTCAGGATTCACCCCTCCACTTT	CASKVEGRPQDSPLHF
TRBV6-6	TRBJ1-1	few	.	TGTGCCAGCAGTTACTCGAGGGATAAAGGGTCCAGGAACACTGAAGCTTTCTTT	CASSYSRDKGSRNTEAFF